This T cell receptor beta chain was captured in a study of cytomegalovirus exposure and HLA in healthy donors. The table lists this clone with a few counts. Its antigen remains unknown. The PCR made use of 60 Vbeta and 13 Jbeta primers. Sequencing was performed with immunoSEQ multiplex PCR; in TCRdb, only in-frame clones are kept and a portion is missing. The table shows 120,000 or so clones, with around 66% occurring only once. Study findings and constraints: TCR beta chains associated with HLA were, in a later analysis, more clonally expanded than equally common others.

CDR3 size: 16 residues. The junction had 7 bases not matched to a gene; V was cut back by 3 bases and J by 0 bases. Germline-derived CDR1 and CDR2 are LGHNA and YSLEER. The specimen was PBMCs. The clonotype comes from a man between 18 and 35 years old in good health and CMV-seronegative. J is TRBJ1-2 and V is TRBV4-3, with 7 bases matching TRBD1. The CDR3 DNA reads TGCGCCAGCAGCCAGGGAGAGGACAGGCCTAACTATGGCTACACCTTC. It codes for CASSQGEDRPNYGYTF.